This entry lists 5 T cell receptor beta chains sequenced from one sample in a study of blood T cell repertoires in COVID-19. Data came from immunoSEQ multiplex PCR; TCRdb stores just in-frame clones and leaves some out. The sample has a few hundred thousand clones; 75% to 85% are singletons. The sequencing input was peripheral blood. The origin of the receptors is a man between 45 and 60 years old with active or convalescent COVID-19.

This clone showed up just a few times. This chain connects TRBV12-3 or TRBV12-4 to TRBJ2-7; a possible D gene is TRBD2 (5 bases). This CDR3 spans 13 amino acids. V lost 3 bases and J lost 3, with 9 bases in between. The CDR3 sequence is CASSFGAVYEQYF. CDR3 sequence (DNA): TGTGCCAGCAGTTTCGGAGCGGTCTACGAGCAGTACTTC.

The chain employs TRBV27 and TRBJ2-3, with TRBD1 identical over 7 bases. There are 14 residues in the CDR3. CDR1 is MNHEY, CDR2 SMNVEV, per germline (reference sequence). With V trimmed by 6 bases and J by 9 bases, 12 bases remained unmatched. In DNA, the CDR3 is TGTGCCAGCAGCTCCTATGAAGGGGGCGGAACGCAGTATTTT. Protein sequence: CASSSYEGGGTQYF.

The rearrangement links TRBV5-5 to TRBJ2-1; 8 positions agree with TRBD1. Unmatched junction bases numbered 10, after V lost 3 bases and J lost 8 bases. The V gene's germline CDR1 is SGHKS and CDR2 YYEKEE (reference sequence). The CDR3 covers 15 residues. CDR3 residues: CASSSGQGKGDEQFF. CDR3 DNA sequence: TGTGCCAGCAGCTCCGGACAGGGTAAGGGAGATGAGCAGTTCTTC.

CDR3 sequence reads: CASTLGTATYEQYF. The CDR3 DNA sequence: TGTGCCAGCACTCTTGGGACAGCCACCTACGAGCAGTACTTC. J is TRBJ2-7 and V is TRBV5-6, with 7 bases lining up with TRBD1. There are 14 residues in the CDR3. V was clipped by 6 bases and J by 2 bases; unmatched bases: 8. Germline CDR1 reads SGHDT; CDR2 reads YYEEEE.

In this sample, this clone turned up a few times. The chain joins TRBV2 to TRBJ2-7, with D possibly TRBD2 on 6 matching bases. The CDR3 consists of 14 residues. CDR1 and CDR2 from the germline V gene are SNHLY and FYNNEI. The V gene lost 8 bases and the J gene lost 4 bases, with 18 bases spanning the gap. In DNA form, the CDR3 reads TGTGCCAGCGGGGCGGGAAGCAACTCTTACGAGCAGTACTTC. It specifies CASGAGSNSYEQYF.